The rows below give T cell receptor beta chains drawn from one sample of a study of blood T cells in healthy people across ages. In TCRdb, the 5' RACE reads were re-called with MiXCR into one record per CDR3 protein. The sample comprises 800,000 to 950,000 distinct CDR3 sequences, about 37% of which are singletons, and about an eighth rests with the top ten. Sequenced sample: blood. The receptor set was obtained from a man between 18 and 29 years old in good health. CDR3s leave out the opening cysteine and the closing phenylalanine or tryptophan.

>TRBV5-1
ASSLLGQGVEQY
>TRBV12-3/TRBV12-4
ASSGQWNTEAF
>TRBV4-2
ASSPSQAGHREQF
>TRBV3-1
ASSQDRASGFTDTQY
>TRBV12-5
ASGLVTGSDGELF
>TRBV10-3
AISELLAGELF
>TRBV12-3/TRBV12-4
ASSSHGTDSGNTIY
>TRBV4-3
ASSQDGKGYQPQH
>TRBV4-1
ASSPGWGSPEAF
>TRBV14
ASSPRQGLTYNEQF
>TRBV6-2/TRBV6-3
ASSYLGNQPQH
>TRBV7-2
ASSPQGGGGALETQY
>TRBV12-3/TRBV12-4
ASSPLGLAVEETQY
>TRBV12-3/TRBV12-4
ASSLAPGYNEQY
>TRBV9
ASSPRAGYNEQY
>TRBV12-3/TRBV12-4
ASSFSYGTRSDYGYT
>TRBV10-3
AISESSTSTDTQY
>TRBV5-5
ASSEDPTGSRYEQY
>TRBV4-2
ASSLAGTGGTDTQY
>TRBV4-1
ASSQAIGEQF
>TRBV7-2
ASSLSGSGRDVPY
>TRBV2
ASGGQPAMDGGYT
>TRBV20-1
SALTSTTDTQY
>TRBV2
ASSGSSWQISNTEAF
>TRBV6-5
ASSRPGYDMWGYT
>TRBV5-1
ASSSRQGSNYGYT
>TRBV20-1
SAADGGWAADTQY
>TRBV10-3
AISLAGRETQY